The TCR beta chain under discussion was sequenced for a study of naive and memory T cell subsets. An equimolar mix of two oligonucleotides served as the beta constant-region primer for TRBC1 and TRBC2. Each CDR3 protein gets one entry after TCRdb re-called the UMI-ligation and nested PCR reads with MiXCR. Of under 40,000 distinct CDR3 sequences listed, less than 15% are singletons. This clonotype was detected a few times. Trimming cost V 1 base and J 0 bases, with 9 bases left between them. From germline, CDR1 is SGHTA and CDR2 FQGNSA. The CDR3 is made up of 15 amino acids. Sequencing used effector memory CD4+ T cells from blood. The subset: effector memory, CD45RA- CD27-. This sequence joins TRBV7-2 and TRBJ1-1; no reliable D call. This TCR came from a human donor in good health. The CDR3 bases are TGTGCCAGCAGCTTAGTTGGCATAATGAACACTGAAGCTTTCTTT. Its protein product is CASSLVGIMNTEAFF.